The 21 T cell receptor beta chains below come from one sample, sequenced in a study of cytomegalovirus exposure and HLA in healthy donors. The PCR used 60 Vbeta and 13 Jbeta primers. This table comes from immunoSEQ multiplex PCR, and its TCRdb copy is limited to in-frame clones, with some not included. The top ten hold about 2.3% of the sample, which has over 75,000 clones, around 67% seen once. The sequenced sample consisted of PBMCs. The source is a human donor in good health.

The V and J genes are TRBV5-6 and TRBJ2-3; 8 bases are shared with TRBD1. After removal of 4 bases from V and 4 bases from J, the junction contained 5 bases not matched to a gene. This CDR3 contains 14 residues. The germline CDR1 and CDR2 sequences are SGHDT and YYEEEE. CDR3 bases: TGTGCCAGCAGCCCGACAGGGGCCCCAGATACGCAGTATTTT. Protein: CASSPTGAPDTQYF.

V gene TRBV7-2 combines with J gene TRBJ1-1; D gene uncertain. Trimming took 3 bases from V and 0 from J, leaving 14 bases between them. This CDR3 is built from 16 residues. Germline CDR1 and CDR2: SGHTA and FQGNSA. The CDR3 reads CASSFAYGAVNTEAFF. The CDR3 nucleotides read TGTGCCAGCAGCTTTGCCTATGGCGCGGTGAACACTGAAGCTTTCTTT.

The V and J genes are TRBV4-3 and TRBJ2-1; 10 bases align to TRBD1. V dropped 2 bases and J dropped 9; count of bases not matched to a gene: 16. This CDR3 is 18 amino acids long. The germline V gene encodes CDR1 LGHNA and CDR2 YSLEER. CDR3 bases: TGCGCCAGCAGCCAAAACCTCCTTTGGGACAGGGGACAAGGTGAGCAGTTCTTC. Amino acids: CASSQNLLWDRGQGEQFF.

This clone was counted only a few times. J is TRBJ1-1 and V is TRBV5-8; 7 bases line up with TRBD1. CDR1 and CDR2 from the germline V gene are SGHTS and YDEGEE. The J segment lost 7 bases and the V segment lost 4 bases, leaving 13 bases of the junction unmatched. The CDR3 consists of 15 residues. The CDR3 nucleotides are TGTGCCAGCAGCCCCCTCGACAGGGCCGGTGGTGAAGCTTTCTTT. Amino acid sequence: CASSPLDRAGGEAFF.

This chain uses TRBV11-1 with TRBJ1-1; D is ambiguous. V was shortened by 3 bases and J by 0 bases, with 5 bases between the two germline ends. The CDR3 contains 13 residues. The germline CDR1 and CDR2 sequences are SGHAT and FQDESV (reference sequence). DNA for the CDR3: TGTGCCAGCAGCTTCAGAATGAACACTGAAGCTTTCTTT. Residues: CASSFRMNTEAFF.

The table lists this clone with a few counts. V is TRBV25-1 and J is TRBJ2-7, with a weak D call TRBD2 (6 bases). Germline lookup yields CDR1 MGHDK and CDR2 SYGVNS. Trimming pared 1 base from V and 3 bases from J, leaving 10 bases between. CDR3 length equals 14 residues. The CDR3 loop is CASSEFVGGYEQYF. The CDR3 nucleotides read TGTGCCAGCAGTGAATTCGTGGGGGGCTACGAGCAGTACTTC.

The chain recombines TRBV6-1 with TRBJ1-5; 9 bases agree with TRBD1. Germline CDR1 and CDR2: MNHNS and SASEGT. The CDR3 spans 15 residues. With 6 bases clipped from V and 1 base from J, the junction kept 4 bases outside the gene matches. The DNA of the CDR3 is TGTGCCAGCAGAACCGGGACAGGGAGCAATCAGCCCCAGCATTTT. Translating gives CASRTGTGSNQPQHF.

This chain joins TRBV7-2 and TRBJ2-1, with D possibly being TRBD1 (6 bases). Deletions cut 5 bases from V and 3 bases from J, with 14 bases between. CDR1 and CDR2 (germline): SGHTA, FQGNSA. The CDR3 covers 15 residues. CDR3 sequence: CASSLGQGLYNEQFF. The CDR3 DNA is TGTGCCAGCAGCCTCGGTCAGGGGCTCTACAATGAGCAGTTCTTC.

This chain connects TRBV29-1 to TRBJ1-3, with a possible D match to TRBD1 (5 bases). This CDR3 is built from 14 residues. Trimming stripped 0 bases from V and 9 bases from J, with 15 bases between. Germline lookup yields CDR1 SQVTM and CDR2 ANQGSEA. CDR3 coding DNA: TGCAGCGTTGAAGATTCCAGGGTAAAGGGCACCATATATTTT. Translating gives CSVEDSRVKGTIYF.

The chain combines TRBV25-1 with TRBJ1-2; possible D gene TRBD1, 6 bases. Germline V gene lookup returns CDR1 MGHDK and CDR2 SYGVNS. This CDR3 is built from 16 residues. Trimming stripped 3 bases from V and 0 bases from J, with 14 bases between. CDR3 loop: CASSDPQQGANYGYTF. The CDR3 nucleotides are TGTGCCAGCAGTGATCCTCAACAGGGAGCTAACTATGGCTACACCTTC.

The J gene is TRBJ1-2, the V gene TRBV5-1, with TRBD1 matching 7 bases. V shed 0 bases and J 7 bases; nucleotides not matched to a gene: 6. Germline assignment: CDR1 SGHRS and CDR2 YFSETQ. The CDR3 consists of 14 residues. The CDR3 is CASSLEGAGLGYTF. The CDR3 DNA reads TGCGCCAGCAGCTTGGAGGGGGCCGGCCTTGGCTACACCTTC.

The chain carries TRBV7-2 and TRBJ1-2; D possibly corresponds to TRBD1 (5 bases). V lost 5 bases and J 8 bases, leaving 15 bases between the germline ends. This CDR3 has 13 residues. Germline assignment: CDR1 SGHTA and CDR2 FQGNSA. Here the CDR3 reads CASSLSRVGGYTF. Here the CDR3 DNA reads TGTGCCAGCAGCCTATCCAGGGTGGGAGGCTACACCTTC.

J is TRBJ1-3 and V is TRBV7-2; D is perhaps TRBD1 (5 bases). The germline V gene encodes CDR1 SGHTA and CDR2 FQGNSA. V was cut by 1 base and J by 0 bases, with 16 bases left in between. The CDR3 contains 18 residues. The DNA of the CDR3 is TGTGCCAGCAGCTTAGACGCAGGGCCGCCCTTCTCTGGAAACACCATATATTTT. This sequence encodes CASSLDAGPPFSGNTIYF.

DNA of the CDR3: TGTGCCAGTTCCCAGCGGATTTCCTCTGGAAACACCATATATTTT. Translating gives CASSQRISSGNTIYF. The chain employs TRBV19 and TRBJ1-3; D is unresolved. This CDR3 comprises 15 residues. Trimming pared 8 bases from V and 0 bases from J, leaving 14 bases between. Germline V gene sequence: CDR1 LNHDA, CDR2 SQIVND (reference sequence).

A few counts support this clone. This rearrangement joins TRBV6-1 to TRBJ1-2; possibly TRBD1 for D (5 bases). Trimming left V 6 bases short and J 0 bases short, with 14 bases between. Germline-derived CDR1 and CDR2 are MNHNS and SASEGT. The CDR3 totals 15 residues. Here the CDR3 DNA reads TGTGCCAGCAGAACGACAGATTTAGCTAACTATGGCTACACCTTC. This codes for CASRTTDLANYGYTF.

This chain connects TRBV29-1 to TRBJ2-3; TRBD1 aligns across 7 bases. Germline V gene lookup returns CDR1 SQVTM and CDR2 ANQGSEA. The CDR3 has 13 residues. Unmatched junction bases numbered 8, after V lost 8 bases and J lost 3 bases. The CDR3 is CSITGVRTDTQYF. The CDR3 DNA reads TGCAGCATTACAGGGGTACGGACAGATACGCAGTATTTT.

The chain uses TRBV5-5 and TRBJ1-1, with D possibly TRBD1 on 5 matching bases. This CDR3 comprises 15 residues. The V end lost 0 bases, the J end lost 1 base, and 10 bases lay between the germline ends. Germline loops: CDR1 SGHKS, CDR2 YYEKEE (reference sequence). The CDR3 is CASSLGAQGNTEAFF. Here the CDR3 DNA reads TGTGCCAGCAGCTTGGGGGCGCAGGGGAACACTGAAGCTTTCTTT.

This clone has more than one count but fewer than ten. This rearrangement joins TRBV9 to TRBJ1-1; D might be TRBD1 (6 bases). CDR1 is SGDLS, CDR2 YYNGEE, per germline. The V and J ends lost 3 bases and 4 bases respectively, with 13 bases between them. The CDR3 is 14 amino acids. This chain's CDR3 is CASSGGGEGTEAFF. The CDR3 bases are TGTGCCAGCAGCGGCGGGGGCGAAGGCACTGAAGCTTTCTTT.

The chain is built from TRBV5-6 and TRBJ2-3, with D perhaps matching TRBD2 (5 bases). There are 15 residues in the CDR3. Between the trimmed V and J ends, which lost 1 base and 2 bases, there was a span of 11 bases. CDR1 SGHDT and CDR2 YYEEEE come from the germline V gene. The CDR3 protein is CASSLSGIYTDTQYF. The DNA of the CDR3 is TGTGCCAGCAGCTTGTCGGGGATTTACACAGATACGCAGTATTTT.

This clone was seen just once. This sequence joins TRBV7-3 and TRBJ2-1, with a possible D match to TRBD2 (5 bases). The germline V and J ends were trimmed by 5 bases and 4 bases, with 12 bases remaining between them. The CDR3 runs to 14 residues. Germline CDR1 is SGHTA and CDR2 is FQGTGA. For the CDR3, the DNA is TGTGCCAGCAGCCCAGTCCCGGGATACAATGAGCAGTTCTTC. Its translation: CASSPVPGYNEQFF.

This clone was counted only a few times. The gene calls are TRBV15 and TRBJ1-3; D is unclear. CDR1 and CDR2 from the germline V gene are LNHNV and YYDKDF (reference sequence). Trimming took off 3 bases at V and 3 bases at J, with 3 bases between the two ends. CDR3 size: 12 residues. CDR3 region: CATSSLGNTIYF. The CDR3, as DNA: TGTGCCACCAGCAGCCTTGGAAACACCATATATTTT.